These T cell receptor beta chains were read from a single sample in a study of a mutant IDH1 vaccine in newly diagnosed glioma. This table comes from immunoSEQ multiplex PCR, and its TCRdb copy is limited to in-frame clones, with some not included. The data contain around 54,000 clones, less than 90% of them singletons. No cognate antigen is known for these TCRs. Sequenced material: PBMCs, taken from a glioma patient whose treatment included an IDH1 peptide vaccine. The receptor source for this set is a woman between 45 and 60 years old with glioma. Each CDR3 is given with its conserved first and last residue. The D gene is left open where the match is weak. Size values are once, few and many counts, or a class for expanded clones, and some rows have none.

TRBV6-1	.	TRBJ2-7	once	TGTGCCAGCAGAACAACAGGGTTGGGTAATAACGAGCAGTACTTC	CASRTTGLGNNEQYF
TRBV6-5	.	TRBJ2-1	.	TGTGCCAGCAGCAGGGGGGGCGCGTACAATGAGCAGTTCTTC	CASSRGGAYNEQFF
TRBV6-5	TRBD1	TRBJ1-6	.	TGTGCCAGCAGGGGGACAGTCCACCTTTCACCCCTCCACTTT	CASRGTVHLSPLHF
TRBV27	TRBD1	TRBJ1-4	.	TGTGCCAGCAGTCTGGAGACAGGGCGGGGAAAACTGTTTTTT	CASSLETGRGKLFF
TRBV29-1	TRBD1	TRBJ1-3	.	TGCAGCGGGCAGGGGGTTGGAAACACCATATATTTT	CSGQGVGNTIYF
TRBV11-3	.	TRBJ2-2	.	TGTGCCAGCAGCCTTGTAACCGGGGGGGAGCTGTTTTTT	CASSLVTGGELFF
TRBV9	.	TRBJ2-1	once	TGTGCCAGCAGCGTAGAAACAGTAAATGAGCAGTTCTTC	CASSVETVNEQFF
TRBV10-3	.	TRBJ1-5	.	TGTGCCATCAGTGACCTCGCTGGGGGCGGTCAGCCCCAGCATTTT	CAISDLAGGGQPQHF
TRBV19	.	TRBJ1-2	.	TGTGCCAGTAGTACCTTGATGGAAAACTATGGCTACACCTTC	CASSTLMENYGYTF
TRBV27	.	TRBJ1-3	once	TGTGCCAGCAGTTTCCGCTACCTAACCACCATATATTTT	CASSFRYLTTIYF
TRBV6-1	.	TRBJ1-1	.	TGTGCCGGCACCGGGGGAGGGTTGGGGAACACTGAAGCTTTCTTT	CAGTGGGLGNTEAFF
TRBV9	.	TRBJ1-4	few	TGTGCCAGCAGCCCTGGCACAGGGAGCCTAGGGGTGTTTTTT	CASSPGTGSLGVFF
TRBV7-6	TRBD2	TRBJ2-3	.	TGTGCCAGCAGCTTAGGGCAGAAGCGGGGGGACACAGATACGCAGTATTTT	CASSLGQKRGDTDTQYF
TRBV28	.	TRBJ1-2	.	TGTGCCAGCAGTTTCCCGCAGGCGGGCTATGGCTACACCTTC	CASSFPQAGYGYTF
TRBV4-1	.	TRBJ1-1	.	TGCGCCAGCAGCCAAGGAAGCGGAGGGGCAATGAACACTGAAGCTTTCTTT	CASSQGSGGAMNTEAFF
TRBV29-1	TRBD1	TRBJ1-5	.	TGCAGCGGAGGACAGGGGGCCGATCAGCCCCAGCATTTT	CSGGQGADQPQHF
TRBV2	TRBD1	TRBJ1-6	few	TGTGCCAGCAGTGAACCCGGGACAGGCGGCAATTCACCCCTCCACTTT	CASSEPGTGGNSPLHF
TRBV4-1	.	TRBJ1-6	.	TGCGCCAGCAGCCAAGATAGGGCAGTTCTCCACTTT	CASSQDRAVLHF
TRBV19	.	TRBJ1-1	.	TGTGCCAGTAGTATAGATGTGGGGAACACTGAAGCTTTCTTT	CASSIDVGNTEAFF
TRBV7-9	.	TRBJ2-7	.	TGTGCCAGCAGCCGGACACGAATGGGCGAGCAGTACTTC	CASSRTRMGEQYF
TRBV7-2	.	TRBJ1-3	.	TGTGCCAGCAGCTCTAGGGGGGACACCAGAATCTCTGGAAACACCATATATTTT	CASSSRGDTRISGNTIYF
TRBV4-1	.	TRBJ2-7	.	TGCGCCAGCAGGGAGGTAGGAGTCAAACCCTACGAGCAGTACTTC	CASREVGVKPYEQYF
TRBV19	TRBD1	TRBJ1-5	.	TGTGCCAGTAGTATTTGGGACAGCAGCAATCAGCCCCAGCATTTT	CASSIWDSSNQPQHF
TRBV12-2	.	TRBJ1-1	few	TGTGCAAGTCGCTTCCGCGGGGAGGAAGCTTTCTTT	CASRFRGEEAFF
TRBV18	TRBD1	TRBJ1-1	once	TGTGCCAGCTCAGTCAGGGGGACAGGCATGATGAACACTGAAGCTTTCTTT	CASSVRGTGMMNTEAFF
TRBV6-1	.	TRBJ2-3	.	TGTGCCAGCAGTGAAAAGCAGGGTGTGGATACGCAGTATTTT	CASSEKQGVDTQYF
TRBV6-5	.	TRBJ2-2	.	TGTGCCAGCAGTCACAGGGTGAGGGGTACCGGGGAGCTGTTTTTT	CASSHRVRGTGELFF
TRBV7-8	.	TRBJ2-7	.	TGTGCCAGCGGAGGCGGGGCCCGAACCACCTACGAGCAGTACTTC	CASGGGARTTYEQYF
TRBV14	TRBD1	TRBJ1-1	.	TGTGCCAGCAGCCAAGAGGGGGCGACAGGGGAAGCTTTCTTT	CASSQEGATGEAFF
TRBV4-2	.	TRBJ1-5	.	TGTGCCAGCAGCCAAGAGGCAGGCCCAAACCAGCCCCAGCATTTT	CASSQEAGPNQPQHF
TRBV27	.	TRBJ1-5	.	TGTGCCAGCAGTTTATCAGCGAGGGGTGGACAGCCCCAGCATTTT	CASSLSARGGQPQHF
TRBV13	.	TRBJ2-7	.	TGTGCCAGCAGCTTAGACAGCTCCTACGAGCAGTACTTC	CASSLDSSYEQYF
TRBV7-5	.	TRBJ2-7	.	TGTGCCAGAAGCTTATCAGGGACTAGCTTGCAGTACTTC	CARSLSGTSLQYF
TRBV5-1	.	TRBJ2-7	.	TGCGCCAGCATGTCCGAGGTCCCCCCCTACGAGCAGTACTTC	CASMSEVPPYEQYF
TRBV5-1	.	TRBJ1-4	.	TGCGCCAGCAGCTTGAGCCCGCAGGAAACTAATGAAAAACTGTTTTTT	CASSLSPQETNEKLFF
TRBV29-1	.	TRBJ1-2	.	TGCAGCGTTGACGAGGGGTACTATGGCTACACCTTC	CSVDEGYYGYTF
TRBV7-2	.	TRBJ2-7	.	TGTGCCAGCAGTTCCGGGATCCCCACCTACGAGCAGTACTTC	CASSSGIPTYEQYF
TRBV30	.	TRBJ2-5	.	TGTGCCTGGAGTGTAGGAGGGGCCACGAGGGAGCAGTACTTC	CAWSVGGATREQYF
TRBV18	TRBD2	TRBJ2-2	.	TGTGCCAGCTCACCACGGAGTCTAGCGGGGGCCCTGAACACCGGGGAGCTGTTTTTT	CASSPRSLAGALNTGELFF
TRBV29-1	.	TRBJ1-3	.	TGCAGCGTTGCGGCTGGGGCTGGAAACACCATATATTTT	CSVAAGAGNTIYF
TRBV5-1	.	TRBJ1-1	.	TGCGCCAGCAGCCTCACCCATAAGAACACTGAAGCTTTCTTT	CASSLTHKNTEAFF
TRBV2	TRBD1	TRBJ1-2	.	TGTGCCAGCAGTGAATGGGGGGACAGGGGCGCTGGCTACACCTTC	CASSEWGDRGAGYTF
TRBV5-6	.	TRBJ2-5	once	TGTGCCAGCAGCTTGGGTCTCCTTGGGGAGACCCAGTACTTC	CASSLGLLGETQYF
TRBV13	.	TRBJ2-3	.	TGTGCCAGCAGCCGCTTGGGAGTACAGTATTTT	CASSRLGVQYF
TRBV18	.	TRBJ1-1	.	TGTGCCAGCTCACCGTCAGTGAACACTGAAGCTTTCTTT	CASSPSVNTEAFF
TRBV9	.	TRBJ1-2	.	TGTGCCAGCAGCGCTCCGGGACGGAGTCCCCTTAACTATGGCTACACCTTC	CASSAPGRSPLNYGYTF
TRBV5-6	.	TRBJ1-2	.	TGTGCCAGCAGCTTGCAGGGAGGGTATGGCTACACCTTC	CASSLQGGYGYTF
TRBV4-3	.	TRBJ1-2	.	TGCGCCAGCAGCCAGAGTACCAACTATGGCTACACCTTC	CASSQSTNYGYTF
TRBV4-2	.	TRBJ1-1	few	TGTGCCAGCAGCCAAACATTGGGCAGGGTGAACACTGAAGCTTTCTTT	CASSQTLGRVNTEAFF